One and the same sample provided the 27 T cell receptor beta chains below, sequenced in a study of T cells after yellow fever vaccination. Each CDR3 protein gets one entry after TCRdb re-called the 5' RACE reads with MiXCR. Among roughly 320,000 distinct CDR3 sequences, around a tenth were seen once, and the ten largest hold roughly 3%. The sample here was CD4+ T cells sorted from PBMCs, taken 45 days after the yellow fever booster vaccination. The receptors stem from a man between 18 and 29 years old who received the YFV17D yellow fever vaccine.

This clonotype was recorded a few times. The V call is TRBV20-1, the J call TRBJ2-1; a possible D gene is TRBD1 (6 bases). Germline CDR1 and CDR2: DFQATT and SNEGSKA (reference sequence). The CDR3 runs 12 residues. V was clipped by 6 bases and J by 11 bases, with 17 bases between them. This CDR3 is CSAPERGWKQFF. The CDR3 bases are TGCAGTGCCCCCGAGAGGGGGTGGAAGCAGTTCTTC.

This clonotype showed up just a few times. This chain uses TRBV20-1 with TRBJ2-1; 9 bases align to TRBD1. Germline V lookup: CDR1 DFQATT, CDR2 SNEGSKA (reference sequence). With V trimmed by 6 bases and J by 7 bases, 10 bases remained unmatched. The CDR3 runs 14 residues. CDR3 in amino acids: CSARGQGLRNEQFF. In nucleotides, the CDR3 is TGCAGTGCGAGGGGACAGGGATTGAGGAATGAGCAGTTCTTC.

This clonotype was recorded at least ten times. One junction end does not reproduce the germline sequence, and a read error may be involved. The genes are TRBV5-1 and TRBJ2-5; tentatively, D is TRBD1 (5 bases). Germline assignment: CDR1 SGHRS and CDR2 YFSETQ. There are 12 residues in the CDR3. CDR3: CASSPDRETQYF. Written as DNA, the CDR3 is TGTGCCAGCTCACCAGACAGAGAGACCCAGTACTTC.

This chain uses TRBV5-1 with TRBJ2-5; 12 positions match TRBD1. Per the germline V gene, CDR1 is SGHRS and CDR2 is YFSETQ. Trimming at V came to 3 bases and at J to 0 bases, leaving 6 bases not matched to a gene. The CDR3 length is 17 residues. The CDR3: CASSSGTGGIYQETQYF. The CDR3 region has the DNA TGCGCCAGCAGCTCCGGGACAGGGGGCATTTACCAAGAGACCCAGTACTTC.

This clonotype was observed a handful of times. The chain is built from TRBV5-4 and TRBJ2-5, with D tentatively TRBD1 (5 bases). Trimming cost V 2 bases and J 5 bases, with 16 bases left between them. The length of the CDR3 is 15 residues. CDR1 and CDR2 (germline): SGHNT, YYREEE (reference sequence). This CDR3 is CASSLSQTAMETQYF. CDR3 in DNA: TGTGCCAGCAGCTTATCCCAGACAGCTATGGAGACCCAGTACTTC.

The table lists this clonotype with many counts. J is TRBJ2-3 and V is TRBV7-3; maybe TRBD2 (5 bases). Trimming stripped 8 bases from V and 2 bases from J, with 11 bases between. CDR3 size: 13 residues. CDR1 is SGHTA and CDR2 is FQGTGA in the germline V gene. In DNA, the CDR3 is TGTGCCAGCGGGAGTACAAACACAGATACGCAGTATTTT. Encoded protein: CASGSTNTDTQYF.

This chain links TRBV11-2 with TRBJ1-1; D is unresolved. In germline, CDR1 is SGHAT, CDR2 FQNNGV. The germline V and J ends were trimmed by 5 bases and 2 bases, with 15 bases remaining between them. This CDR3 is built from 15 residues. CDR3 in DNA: TGTGCCAGCAGCAAAGGGCAGCCCTTAAACACTGAAGCTTTCTTT. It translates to CASSKGQPLNTEAFF.

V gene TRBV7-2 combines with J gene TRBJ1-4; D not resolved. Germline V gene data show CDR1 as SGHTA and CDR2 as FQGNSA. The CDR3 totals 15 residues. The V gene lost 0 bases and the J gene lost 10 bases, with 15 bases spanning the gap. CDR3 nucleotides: TGTGCCAGCAGCTTAGCCCTCAGGCGGGGTGTAAAACTGTTTTTT. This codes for CASSLALRRGVKLFF.

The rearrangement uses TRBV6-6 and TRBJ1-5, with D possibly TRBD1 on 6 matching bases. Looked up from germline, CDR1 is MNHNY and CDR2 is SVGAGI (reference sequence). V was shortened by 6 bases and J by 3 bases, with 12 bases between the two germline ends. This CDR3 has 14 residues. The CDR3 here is CASSPNRDNQPQHF. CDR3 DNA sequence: TGTGCCAGCAGCCCTAACAGGGACAATCAGCCCCAGCATTTT.

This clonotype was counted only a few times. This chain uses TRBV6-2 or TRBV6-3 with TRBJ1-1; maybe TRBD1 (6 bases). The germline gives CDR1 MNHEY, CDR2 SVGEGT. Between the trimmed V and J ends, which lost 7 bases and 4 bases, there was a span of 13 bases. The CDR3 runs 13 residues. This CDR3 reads CASTTGMVTEAFF. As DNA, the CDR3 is TGTGCCAGCACCACAGGGATGGTCACTGAAGCTTTCTTT.

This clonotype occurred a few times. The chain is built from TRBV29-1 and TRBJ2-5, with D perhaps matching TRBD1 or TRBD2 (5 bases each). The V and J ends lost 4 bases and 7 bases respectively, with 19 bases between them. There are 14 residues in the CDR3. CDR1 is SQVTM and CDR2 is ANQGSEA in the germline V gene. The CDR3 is CSVGGRTPALTQYF. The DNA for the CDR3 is TGCAGCGTTGGAGGGCGGACACCCGCCTTGACCCAGTACTTC. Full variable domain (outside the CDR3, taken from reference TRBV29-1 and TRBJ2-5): SAVISQKPSRDICQRGTSLTIQCQVDSQVTMMFWYRQQPGQSLTLIATANQGSEATYESGFVIDKFPISRPNLTFSTLTVSNMSPEDSSIYLCSVGGRTPALTQYFGPGTRLLVL.

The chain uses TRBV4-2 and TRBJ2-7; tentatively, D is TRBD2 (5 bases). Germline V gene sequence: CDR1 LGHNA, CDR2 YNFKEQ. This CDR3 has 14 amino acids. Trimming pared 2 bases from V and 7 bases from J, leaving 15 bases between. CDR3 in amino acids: CASSQWKNSGEQYV. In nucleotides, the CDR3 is TGTGCCAGCAGCCAATGGAAAAACTCGGGGGAGCAGTACGTC.

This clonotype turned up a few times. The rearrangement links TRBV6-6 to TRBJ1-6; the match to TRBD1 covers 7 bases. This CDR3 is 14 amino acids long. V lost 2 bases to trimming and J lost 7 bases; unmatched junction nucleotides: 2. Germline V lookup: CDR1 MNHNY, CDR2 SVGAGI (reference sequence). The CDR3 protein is CASSYDRENSPLHF. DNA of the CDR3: TGTGCCAGCAGTTACGACAGGGAAAATTCACCCCTCCACTTT.

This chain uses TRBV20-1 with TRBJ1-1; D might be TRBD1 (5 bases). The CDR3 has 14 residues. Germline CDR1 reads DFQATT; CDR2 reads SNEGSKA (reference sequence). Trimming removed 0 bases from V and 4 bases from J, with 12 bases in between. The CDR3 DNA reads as TGCAGTGCTAGAGATCCCAGGGCGGGCACTGAAGCTTTCTTT. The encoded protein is CSARDPRAGTEAFF.

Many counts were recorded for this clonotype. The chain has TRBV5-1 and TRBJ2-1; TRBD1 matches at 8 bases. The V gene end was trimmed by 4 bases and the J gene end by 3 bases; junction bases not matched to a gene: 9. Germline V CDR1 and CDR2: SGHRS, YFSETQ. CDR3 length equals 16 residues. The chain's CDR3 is CASSPTPGQDYNEQFF. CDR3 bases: TGCGCCAGCAGCCCGACACCGGGACAGGACTACAATGAGCAGTTCTTC.

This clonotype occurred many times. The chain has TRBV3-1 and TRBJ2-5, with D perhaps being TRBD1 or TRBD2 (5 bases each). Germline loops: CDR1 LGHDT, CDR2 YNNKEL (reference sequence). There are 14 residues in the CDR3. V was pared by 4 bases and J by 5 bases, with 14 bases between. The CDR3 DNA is TGTGCCAGCAGCCCGTCCGGGACGGAGGAGACCCAGTACTTC. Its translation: CASSPSGTEETQYF.

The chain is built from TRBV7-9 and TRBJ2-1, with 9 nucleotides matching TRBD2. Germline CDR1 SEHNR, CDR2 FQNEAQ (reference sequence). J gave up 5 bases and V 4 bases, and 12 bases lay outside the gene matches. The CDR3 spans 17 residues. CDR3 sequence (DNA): TGTGCCAGCAGCTCCCGGATAGCGGGAGATATTAACAATGAGCAGTTCTTC. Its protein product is CASSSRIAGDINNEQFF.

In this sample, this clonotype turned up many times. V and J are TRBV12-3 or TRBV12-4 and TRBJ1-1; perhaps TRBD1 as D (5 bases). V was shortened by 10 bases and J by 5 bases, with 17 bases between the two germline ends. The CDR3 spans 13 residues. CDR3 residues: CATERISGTEAFF. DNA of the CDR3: TGTGCCACCGAAAGGATCTCAGGGACTGAAGCTTTCTTT.

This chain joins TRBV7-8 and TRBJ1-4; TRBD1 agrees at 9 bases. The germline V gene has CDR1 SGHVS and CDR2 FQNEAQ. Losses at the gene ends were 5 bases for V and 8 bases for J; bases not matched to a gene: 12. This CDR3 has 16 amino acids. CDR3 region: CASSPKLGTGKEKLFF. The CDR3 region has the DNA TGTGCCAGCAGCCCTAAATTAGGGACAGGGAAGGAAAAACTGTTTTTT.

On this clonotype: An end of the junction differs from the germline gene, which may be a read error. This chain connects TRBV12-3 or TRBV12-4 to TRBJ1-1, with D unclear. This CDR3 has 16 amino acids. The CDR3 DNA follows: TGTACCAGCAGTTTTACCGTGGGTAGGTCAAACACTGAAGCTTTCTTT. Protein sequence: CTSSFTVGRSNTEAFF.

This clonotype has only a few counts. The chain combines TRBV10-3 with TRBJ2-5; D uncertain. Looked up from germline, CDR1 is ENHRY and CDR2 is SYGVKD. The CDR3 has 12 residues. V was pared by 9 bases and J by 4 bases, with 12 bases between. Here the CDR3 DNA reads TGTGCCATTGGCCCTCAGCGAGAGACCCAGTACTTC. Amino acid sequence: CAIGPQRETQYF.

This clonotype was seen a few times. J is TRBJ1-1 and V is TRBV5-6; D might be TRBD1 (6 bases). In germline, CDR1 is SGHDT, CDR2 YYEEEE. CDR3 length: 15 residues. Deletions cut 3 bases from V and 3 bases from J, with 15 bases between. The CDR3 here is CASSYYRERDTEAFF. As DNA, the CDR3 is TGTGCCAGCAGCTATTACAGGGAGCGTGACACTGAAGCTTTCTTT. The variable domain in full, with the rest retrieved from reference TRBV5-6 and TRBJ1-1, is DAGVTQSPTHLIKTRGQQVTLRCSPKSGHDTVSWYQQALGQGPQFIFQYYEEEERQRGNFPDRFSGHQFPNYSSELNVNALLLGDSALYLCASSYYRERDTEAFFGQGTRLTVV.

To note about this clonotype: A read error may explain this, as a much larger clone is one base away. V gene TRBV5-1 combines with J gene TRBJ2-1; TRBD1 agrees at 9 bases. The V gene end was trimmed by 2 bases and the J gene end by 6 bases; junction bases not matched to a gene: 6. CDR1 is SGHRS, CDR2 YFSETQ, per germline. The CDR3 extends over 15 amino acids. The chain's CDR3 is CASSFPGQGINEQFF. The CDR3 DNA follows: TGCGCCAGCAGCTTTCCGGGACAGGGTATCAATGAGCAGTTCTTC.

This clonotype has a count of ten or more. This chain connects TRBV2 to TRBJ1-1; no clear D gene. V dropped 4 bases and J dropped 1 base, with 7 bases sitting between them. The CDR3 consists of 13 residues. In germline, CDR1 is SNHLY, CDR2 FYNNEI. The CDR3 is CASSVEGNTEAFF. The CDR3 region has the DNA TGTGCCAGCAGTGTTGAAGGGAACACTGAAGCTTTCTTT.

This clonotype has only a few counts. The DNA of the CDR3 is TGTGCCAGCAGTTCAACAGGACAGGGGTTCAACTATGGCTACACCTTC. Translated: CASSSTGQGFNYGYTF. The chain combines TRBV5-4 with TRBJ1-2; 9 bases map to TRBD1. The germline CDR1 and CDR2 sequences are SGHNT and YYREEE (reference sequence). This CDR3 comprises 16 residues. The J segment lost 2 bases and the V segment lost 5 bases, leaving 10 bases of the junction unmatched.

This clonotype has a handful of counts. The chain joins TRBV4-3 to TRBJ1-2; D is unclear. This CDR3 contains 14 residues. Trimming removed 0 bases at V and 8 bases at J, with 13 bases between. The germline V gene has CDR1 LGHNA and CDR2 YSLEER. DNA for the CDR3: TGCGCCAGCAGCCAAGAGATAGGACTCTCCGGCTACACCTTC. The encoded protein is CASSQEIGLSGYTF.

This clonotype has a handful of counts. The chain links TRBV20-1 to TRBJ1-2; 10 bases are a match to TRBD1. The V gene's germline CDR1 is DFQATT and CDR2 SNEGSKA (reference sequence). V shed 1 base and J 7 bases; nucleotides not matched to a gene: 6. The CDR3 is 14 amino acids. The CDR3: CSARAQTGGRGYTF. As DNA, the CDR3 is TGCAGTGCTAGAGCCCAGACAGGGGGCCGTGGCTACACCTTC.